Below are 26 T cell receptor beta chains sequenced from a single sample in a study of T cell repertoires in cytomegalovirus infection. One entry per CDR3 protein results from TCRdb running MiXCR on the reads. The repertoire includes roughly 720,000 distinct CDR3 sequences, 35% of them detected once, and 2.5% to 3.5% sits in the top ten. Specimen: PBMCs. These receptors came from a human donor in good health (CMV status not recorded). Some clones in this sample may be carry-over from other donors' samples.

The CDR3 spells CASSLRQGIVAKNIQYF. CDR3 DNA sequence: TGTGCCAGCAGTTTGAGACAGGGGATTGTAGCCAAAAACATTCAGTACTTC. The V and J genes are TRBV12-3 or TRBV12-4 and TRBJ2-4; 8 positions match TRBD1. Trimming took 3 bases from V and 0 from J; bases not matched to a gene: 7. The CDR3 runs 17 residues.

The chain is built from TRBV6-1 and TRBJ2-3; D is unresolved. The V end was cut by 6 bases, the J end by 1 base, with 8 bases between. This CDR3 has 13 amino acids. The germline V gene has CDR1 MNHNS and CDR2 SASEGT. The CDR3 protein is CASSEWGTDTQYF. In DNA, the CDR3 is TGTGCCAGCAGCGAGTGGGGCACAGATACGCAGTATTTT.

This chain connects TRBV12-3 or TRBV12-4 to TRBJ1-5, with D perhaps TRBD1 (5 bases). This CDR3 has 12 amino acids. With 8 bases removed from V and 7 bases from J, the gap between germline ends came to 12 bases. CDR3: CASGEGVQPQHF. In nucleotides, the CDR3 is TGTGCCAGCGGAGAAGGGGTCCAGCCCCAGCATTTT.

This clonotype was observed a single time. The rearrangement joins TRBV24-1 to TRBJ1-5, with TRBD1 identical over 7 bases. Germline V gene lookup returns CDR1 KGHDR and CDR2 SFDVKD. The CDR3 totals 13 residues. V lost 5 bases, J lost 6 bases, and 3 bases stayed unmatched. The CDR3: CATSAGGGQPQHF. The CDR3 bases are TGTGCCACCAGTGCAGGGGGTGGTCAGCCCCAGCATTTT.

CDR3 sequence (DNA): TGTGCCAGCAGCTTTGGACAGGGGATTCGTGCCGGCTACACCTTC. Encoded protein: CASSFGQGIRAGYTF. This chain links TRBV12-3 or TRBV12-4 with TRBJ1-2, with 9 bases aligning to TRBD1. The length of the CDR3 is 15 residues. V was clipped by 6 bases and J by 8 bases; unmatched bases: 13.

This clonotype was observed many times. This CDR3 reads CASSLEGSVEQYF. CDR3 DNA sequence: TGTGCCAGCAGCTTAGAGGGTTCGGTCGAGCAGTACTTC. The rearrangement links TRBV7-2 to TRBJ2-7, with D unresolved. Between the trimmed V and J ends, which lost 1 base and 6 bases, there was a span of 10 bases. In germline, CDR1 is SGHTA, CDR2 FQGNSA. This CDR3 contains 13 residues.

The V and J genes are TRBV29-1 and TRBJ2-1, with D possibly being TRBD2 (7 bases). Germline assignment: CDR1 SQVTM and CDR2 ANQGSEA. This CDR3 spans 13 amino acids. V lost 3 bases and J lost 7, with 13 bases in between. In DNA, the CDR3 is TGCAGCGTTGATGGGGGGGCGCGGAATGAGCAGTTCTTC. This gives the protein CSVDGGARNEQFF.

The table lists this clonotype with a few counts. The CDR3: CASSGRQPQHF. The CDR3 DNA sequence: TGTGCCAGCAGTGGGAGGCAGCCCCAGCATTTT. The chain is built from TRBV28 and TRBJ1-5; D unclear. This CDR3 has 11 residues. V lost 5 bases, J lost 7 bases, and 6 bases lay in between. The germline V gene has CDR1 MDHEN and CDR2 SYDVKM.

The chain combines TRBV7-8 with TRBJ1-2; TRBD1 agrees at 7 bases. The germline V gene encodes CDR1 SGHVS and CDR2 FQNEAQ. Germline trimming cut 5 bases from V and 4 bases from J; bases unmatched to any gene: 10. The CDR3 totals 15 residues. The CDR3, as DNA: TGTGCCAGCAGCCGATCTGAGACAGGGCTCTATGGCTACACCTTC. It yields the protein CASSRSETGLYGYTF.

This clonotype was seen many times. CDR3 bases: TGTGCCAGCAGTTTATCGGCCCTAGCGGGAGACCGGGAGCAGTTCTTC. Translating it yields CASSLSALAGDREQFF. The chain recombines TRBV27 with TRBJ2-1, with 10 bases fitting TRBD2. Germline values: CDR1 MNHEY, CDR2 SMNVEV (reference sequence). The length of the CDR3 is 16 residues. Trimming at V came to 0 bases and at J to 10 bases, leaving 9 bases not matched to a gene.

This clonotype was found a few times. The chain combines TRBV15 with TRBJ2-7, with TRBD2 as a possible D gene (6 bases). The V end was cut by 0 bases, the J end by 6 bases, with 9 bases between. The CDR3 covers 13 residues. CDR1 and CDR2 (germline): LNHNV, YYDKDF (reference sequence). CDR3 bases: TGTGCCACCAGCAGAGATAACGGGGGCGAGCAGTACTTC. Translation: CATSRDNGGEQYF.

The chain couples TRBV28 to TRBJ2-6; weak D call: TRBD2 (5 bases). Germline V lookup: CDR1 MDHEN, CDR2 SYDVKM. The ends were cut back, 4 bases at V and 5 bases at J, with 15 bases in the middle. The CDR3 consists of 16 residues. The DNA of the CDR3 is TGTGCCAGCAGTTCGGGGTCCTTTGGTCGGGCCAACGTCCTGACTTTC. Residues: CASSSGSFGRANVLTF.

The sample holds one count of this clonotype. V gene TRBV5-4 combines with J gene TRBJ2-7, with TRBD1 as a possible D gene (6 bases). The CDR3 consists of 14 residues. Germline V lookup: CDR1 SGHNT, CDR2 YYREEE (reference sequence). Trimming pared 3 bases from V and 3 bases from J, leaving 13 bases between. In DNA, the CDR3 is TGTGCCAGCAGCTGGAATAACAGGGTCTACGAGCAGTACTTC. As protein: CASSWNNRVYEQYF.

CDR3 DNA: TGCAGTGCTAGAGGACGTGTTGGCCATTCACCCCTCCACTTT. This codes for CSARGRVGHSPLHF. The rearrangement links TRBV20-1 to TRBJ1-6; D gene unclear. The CDR3 consists of 14 residues. Trimming removed 1 base from V and 8 bases from J, with 12 bases in between. Germline CDR1 is DFQATT and CDR2 is SNEGSKA (reference sequence).

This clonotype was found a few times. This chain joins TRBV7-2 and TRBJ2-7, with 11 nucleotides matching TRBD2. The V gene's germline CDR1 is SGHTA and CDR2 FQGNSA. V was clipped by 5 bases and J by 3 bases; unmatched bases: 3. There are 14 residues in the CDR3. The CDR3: CASSASGGIYEQYF. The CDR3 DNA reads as TGTGCCAGCAGCGCTAGCGGGGGGATCTACGAGCAGTACTTC. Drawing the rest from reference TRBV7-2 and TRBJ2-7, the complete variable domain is GAGVSQSPSNKVTEKGKDVELRCDPISGHTALYWYRQSLGQGLEFLIYFQGNSAPDKSGLPSDRFSAERTGGSVSTLTIQRTQQEDSAVYLCASSASGGIYEQYFGPGTRLTVT.

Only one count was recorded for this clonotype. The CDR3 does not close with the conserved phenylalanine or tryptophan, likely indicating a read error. CDR3 nucleotides: TGTGCCAGCAGCTACGCCCACGAGCAGTTCTTA. Its protein product is CASSYAHEQFL. The chain links TRBV5-6 to TRBJ2-7; no firm D call. TRBJ2-1 explains the end of the DNA better; the J call may be wrong. Germline-derived CDR1 and CDR2 are SGHDT and YYEEEE. This CDR3 is 11 amino acids long.

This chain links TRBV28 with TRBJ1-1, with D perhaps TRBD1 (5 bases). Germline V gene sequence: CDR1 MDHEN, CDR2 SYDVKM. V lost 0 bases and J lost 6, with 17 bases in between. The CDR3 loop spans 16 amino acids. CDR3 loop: CASSLWGRRLEAEAFF. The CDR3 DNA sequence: TGTGCCAGCAGTTTATGGGGGCGGCGGTTGGAGGCTGAAGCTTTCTTT.

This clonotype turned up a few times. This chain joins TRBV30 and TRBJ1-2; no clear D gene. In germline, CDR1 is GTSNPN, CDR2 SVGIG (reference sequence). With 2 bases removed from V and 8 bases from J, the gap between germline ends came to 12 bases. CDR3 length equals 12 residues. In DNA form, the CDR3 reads TGTGCCTGGAGTCCAAAAGGGAGGGGCTACACCTTC. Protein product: CAWSPKGRGYTF.

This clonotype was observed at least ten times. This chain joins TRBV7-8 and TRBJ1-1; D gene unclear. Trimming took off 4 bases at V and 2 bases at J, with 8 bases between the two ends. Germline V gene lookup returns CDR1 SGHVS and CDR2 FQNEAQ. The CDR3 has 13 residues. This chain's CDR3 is CASSSEANTEAFF. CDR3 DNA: TGTGCCAGCAGCTCAGAAGCTAACACTGAAGCTTTCTTT.

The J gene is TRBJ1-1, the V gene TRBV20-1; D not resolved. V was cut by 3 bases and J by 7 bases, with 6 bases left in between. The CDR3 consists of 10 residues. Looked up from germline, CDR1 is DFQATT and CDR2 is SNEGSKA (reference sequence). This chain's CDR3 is CSASLREAFF. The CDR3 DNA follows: TGCAGTGCTAGTCTCCGTGAAGCTTTCTTT.

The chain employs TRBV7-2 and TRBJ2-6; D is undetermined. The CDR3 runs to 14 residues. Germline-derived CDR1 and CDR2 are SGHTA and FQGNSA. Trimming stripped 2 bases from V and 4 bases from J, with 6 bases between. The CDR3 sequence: CASSLYTGANVLTF. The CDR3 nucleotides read TGTGCCAGCAGCTTATATACCGGGGCCAACGTCCTGACTTTC. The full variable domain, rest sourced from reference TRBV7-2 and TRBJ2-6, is GAGVSQSPSNKVTEKGKDVELRCDPISGHTALYWYRQSLGQGLEFLIYFQGNSAPDKSGLPSDRFSAERTGGSVSTLTIQRTQQEDSAVYLCASSLYTGANVLTFGAGSRLTVL.

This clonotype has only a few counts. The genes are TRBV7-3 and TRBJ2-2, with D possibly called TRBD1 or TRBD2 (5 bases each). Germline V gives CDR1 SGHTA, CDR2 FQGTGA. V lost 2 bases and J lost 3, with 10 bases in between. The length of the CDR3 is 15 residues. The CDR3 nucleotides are TGTGCCAGCAGCTTACACGAGGGGTACACCGGGGAGCTGTTTTTT. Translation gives CASSLHEGYTGELFF.

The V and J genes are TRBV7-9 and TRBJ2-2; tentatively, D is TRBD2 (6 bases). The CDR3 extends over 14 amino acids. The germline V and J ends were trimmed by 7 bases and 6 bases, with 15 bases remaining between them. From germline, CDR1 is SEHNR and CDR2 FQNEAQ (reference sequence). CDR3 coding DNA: TGTGCCAGCACCGAGGGCAGCGGGCCCGGGGAGCTGTTTTTT. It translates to CASTEGSGPGELFF.

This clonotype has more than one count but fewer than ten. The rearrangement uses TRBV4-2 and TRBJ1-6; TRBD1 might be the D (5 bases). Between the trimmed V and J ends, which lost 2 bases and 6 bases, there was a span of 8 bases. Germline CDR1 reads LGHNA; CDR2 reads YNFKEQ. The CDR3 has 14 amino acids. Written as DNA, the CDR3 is TGTGCCAGCAGCCAACAGGGAGGTAATTCACCCCTCCACTTT. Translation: CASSQQGGNSPLHF.

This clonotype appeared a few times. This CDR3 reads CASSLAGSEEQYF. In DNA, the CDR3 is TGTGCCAGCAGCTTGGCAGGTTCGGAGGAGCAGTACTTC. This chain connects TRBV5-6 to TRBJ2-7, with D unresolved. CDR3 length equals 13 residues. Germline V gives CDR1 SGHDT, CDR2 YYEEEE. V lost 0 bases, J lost 7 bases, and 11 bases lay in between. The variable domain in full, with the rest retrieved from reference TRBV5-6 and TRBJ2-7, is DAGVTQSPTHLIKTRGQQVTLRCSPKSGHDTVSWYQQALGQGPQFIFQYYEEEERQRGNFPDRFSGHQFPNYSSELNVNALLLGDSALYLCASSLAGSEEQYFGPGTRLTVT.

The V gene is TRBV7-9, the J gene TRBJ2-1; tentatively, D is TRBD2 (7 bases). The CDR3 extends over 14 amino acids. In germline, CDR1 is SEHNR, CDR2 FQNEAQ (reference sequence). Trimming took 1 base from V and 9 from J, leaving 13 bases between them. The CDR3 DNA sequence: TGTGCCAGCAGCTTAGTCGGGGGGCTCGGTGAGCAGTTCTTC. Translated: CASSLVGGLGEQFF.